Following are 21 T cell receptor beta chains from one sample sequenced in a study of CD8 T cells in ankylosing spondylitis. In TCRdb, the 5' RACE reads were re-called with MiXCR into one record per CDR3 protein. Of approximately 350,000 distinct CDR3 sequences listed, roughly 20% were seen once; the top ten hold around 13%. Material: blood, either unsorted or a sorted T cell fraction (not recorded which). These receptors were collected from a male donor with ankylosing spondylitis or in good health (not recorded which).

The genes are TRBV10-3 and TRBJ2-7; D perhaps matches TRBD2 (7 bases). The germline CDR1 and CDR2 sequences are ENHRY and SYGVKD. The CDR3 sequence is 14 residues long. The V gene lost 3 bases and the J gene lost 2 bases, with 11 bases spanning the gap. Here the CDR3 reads CAISDRGGAYEQYF. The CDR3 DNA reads TGTGCCATCAGTGACCGAGGGGGGGCCTACGAGCAGTACTTC.

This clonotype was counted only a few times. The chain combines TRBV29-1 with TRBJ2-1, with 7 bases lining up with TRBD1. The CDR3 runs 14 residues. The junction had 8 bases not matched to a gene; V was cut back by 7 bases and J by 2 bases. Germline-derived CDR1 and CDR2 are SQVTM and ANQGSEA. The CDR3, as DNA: TGCAGCGCCCCGACCGGGACAGCCTACAATGAGCAGTTCTTC. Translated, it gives CSAPTGTAYNEQFF.

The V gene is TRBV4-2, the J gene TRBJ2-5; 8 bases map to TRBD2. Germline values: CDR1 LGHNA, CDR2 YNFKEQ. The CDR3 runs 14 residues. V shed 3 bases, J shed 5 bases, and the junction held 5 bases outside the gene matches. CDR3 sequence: CASSQRLALETQYF. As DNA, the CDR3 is TGTGCCAGCAGCCAGAGACTAGCGTTGGAGACCCAGTACTTC.

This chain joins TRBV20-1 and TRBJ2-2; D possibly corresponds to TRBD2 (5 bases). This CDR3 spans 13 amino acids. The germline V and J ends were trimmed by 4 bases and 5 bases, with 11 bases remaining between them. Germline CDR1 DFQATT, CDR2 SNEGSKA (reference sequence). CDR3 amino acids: CSATSAGTGELFF. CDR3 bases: TGCAGTGCTACTTCTGCGGGTACCGGGGAGCTGTTTTTT.

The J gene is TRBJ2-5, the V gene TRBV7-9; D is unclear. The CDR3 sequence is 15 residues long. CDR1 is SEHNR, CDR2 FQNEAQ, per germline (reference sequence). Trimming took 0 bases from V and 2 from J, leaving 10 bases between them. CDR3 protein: CASSLAVGQQETQYF. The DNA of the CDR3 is TGTGCCAGCAGCTTAGCGGTCGGTCAGCAAGAGACCCAGTACTTC.

CDR3 protein: CASSLAGGTGEQFF. CDR3 in DNA: TGTGCCAGCAGTTTAGCGGGCGGGACGGGTGAGCAGTTCTTC. The chain has TRBV12-3 or TRBV12-4 and TRBJ2-1, with D possibly being TRBD2 (6 bases). V was clipped by 0 bases and J by 9 bases, with 12 bases between them. There are 14 residues in the CDR3.

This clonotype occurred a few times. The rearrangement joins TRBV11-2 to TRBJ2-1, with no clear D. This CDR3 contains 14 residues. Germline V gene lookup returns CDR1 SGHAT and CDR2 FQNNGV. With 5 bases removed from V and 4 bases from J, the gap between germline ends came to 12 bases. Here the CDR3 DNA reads TGTGCCAGCAGCCCGGACCCTCTTTACAATGAGCAGTTCTTC. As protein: CASSPDPLYNEQFF.

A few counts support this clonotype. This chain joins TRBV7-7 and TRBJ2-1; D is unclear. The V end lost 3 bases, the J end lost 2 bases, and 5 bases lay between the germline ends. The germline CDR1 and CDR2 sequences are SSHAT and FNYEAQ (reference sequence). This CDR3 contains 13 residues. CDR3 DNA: TGTGCCAGCAGCTTTGATGCCTACAATGAGCAGTTCTTC. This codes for CASSFDAYNEQFF. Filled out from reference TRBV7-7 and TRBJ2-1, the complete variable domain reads GAGVSQSPRYKVTKRGQDVTLRCDPISSHATLYWYQQALGQGPEFLTYFNYEAQPDKSGLPSDRFSAERPEGSISTLTIQRTEQRDSAMYRCASSFDAYNEQFFGPGTRLTVL.

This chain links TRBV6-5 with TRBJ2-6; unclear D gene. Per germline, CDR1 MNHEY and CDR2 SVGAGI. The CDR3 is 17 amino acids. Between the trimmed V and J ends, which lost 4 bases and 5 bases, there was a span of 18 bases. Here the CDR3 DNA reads TGTGCCAGCAGTTCACCTTATTTGCCTCATAGGGCCAACGTCCTGACTTTC. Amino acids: CASSSPYLPHRANVLTF.

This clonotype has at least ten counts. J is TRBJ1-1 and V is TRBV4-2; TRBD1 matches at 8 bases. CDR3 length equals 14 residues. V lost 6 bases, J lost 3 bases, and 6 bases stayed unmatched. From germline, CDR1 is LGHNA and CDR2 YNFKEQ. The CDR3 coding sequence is TGTGCCAGCAGACCCAGGGGGCAAGACACTGAAGCTTTCTTT. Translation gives CASRPRGQDTEAFF.

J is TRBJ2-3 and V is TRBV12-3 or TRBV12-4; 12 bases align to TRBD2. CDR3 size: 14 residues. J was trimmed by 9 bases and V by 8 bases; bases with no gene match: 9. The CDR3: CASGSRLAGETQYF. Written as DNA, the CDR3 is TGTGCCAGCGGGTCCCGACTAGCGGGGGAAACGCAGTATTTT.

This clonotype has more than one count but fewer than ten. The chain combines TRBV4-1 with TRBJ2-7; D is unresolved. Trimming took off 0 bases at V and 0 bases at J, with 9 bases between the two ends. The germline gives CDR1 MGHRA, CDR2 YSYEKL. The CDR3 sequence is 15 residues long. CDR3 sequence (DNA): TGCGCCAGCAGCCAAGAAATTAGCCCCTCCTACGAGCAGTACTTC. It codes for CASSQEISPSYEQYF.

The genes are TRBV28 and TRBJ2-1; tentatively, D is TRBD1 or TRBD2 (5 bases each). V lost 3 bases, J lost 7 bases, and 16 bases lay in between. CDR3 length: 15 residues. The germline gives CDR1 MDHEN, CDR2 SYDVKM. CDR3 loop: CASSFQGRLTNEQFF. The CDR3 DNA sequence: TGTGCCAGCAGTTTTCAGGGCCGACTAACTAATGAGCAGTTCTTC.

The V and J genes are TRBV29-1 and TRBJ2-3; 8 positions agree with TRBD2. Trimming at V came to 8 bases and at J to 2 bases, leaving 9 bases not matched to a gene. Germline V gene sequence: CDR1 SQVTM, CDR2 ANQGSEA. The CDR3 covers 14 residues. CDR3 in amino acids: CSFRGRGDTDTQYF. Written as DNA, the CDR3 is TGCAGCTTCCGAGGGCGGGGGGACACAGATACGCAGTATTTT.

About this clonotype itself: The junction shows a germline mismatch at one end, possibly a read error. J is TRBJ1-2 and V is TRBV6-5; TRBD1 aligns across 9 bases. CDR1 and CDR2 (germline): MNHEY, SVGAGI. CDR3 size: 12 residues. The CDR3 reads CTSRQTGGGYTF. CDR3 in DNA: TGTACCAGCCGCCAGACAGGGGGTGGCTACACCTTC.

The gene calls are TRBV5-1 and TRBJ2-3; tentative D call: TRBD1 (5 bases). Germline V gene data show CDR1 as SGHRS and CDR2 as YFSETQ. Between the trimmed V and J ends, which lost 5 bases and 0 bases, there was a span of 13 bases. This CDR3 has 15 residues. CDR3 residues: CASRMTDSSTDTQYF. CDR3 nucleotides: TGCGCCAGCAGAATGACAGACTCTAGCACAGATACGCAGTATTTT.

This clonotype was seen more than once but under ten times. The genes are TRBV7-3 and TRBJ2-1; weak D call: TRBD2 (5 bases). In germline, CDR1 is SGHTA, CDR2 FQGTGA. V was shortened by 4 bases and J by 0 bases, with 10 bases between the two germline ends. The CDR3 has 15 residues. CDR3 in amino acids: CASSSAVSSYNEQFF. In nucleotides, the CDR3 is TGTGCCAGCAGCTCAGCGGTGAGCTCCTACAATGAGCAGTTCTTC.

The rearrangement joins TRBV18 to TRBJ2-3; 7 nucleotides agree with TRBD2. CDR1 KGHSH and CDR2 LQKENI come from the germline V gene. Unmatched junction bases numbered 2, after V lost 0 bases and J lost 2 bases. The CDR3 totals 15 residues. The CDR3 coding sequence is TGTGCCAGCTCACCACCGCTAGCGGACACAGATACGCAGTATTTT. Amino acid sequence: CASSPPLADTDTQYF.

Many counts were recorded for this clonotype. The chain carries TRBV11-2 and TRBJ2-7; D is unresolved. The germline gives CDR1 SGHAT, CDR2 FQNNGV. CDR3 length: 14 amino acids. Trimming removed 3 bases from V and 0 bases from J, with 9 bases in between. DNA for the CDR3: TGTGCCAGCAGCTTGGGTCAGATCTCCTACGAGCAGTACTTC. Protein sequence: CASSLGQISYEQYF.

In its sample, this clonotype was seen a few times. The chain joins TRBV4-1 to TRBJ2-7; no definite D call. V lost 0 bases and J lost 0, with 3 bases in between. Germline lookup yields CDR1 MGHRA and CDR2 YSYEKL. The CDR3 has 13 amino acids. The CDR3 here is CASSQEGSYEQYF. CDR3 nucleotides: TGCGCCAGCAGCCAAGAAGGCTCCTACGAGCAGTACTTC.

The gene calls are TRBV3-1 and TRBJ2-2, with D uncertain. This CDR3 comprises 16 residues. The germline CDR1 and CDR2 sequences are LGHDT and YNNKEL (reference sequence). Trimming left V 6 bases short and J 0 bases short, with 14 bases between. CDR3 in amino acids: CASSPNDGTNTGELFF. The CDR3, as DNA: TGTGCCAGCAGTCCCAACGACGGAACGAACACCGGGGAGCTGTTTTTT.